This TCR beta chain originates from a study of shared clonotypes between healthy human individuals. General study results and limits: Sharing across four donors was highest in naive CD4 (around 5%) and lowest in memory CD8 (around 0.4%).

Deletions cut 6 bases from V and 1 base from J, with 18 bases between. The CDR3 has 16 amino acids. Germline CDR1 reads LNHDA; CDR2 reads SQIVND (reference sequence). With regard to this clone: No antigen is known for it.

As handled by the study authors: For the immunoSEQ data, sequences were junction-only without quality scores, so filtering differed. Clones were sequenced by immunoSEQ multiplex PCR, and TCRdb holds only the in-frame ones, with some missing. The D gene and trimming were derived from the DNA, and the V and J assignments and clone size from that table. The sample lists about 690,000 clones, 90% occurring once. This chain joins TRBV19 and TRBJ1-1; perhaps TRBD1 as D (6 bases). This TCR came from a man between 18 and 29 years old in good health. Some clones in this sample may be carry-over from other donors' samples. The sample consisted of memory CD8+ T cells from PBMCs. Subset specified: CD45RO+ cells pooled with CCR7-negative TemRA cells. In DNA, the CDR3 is TGTGCCAGTAGACATTTGATGGGGGCGCGGAACACTGAAGCTTTCTTT. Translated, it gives CASRHLMGARNTEAFF.